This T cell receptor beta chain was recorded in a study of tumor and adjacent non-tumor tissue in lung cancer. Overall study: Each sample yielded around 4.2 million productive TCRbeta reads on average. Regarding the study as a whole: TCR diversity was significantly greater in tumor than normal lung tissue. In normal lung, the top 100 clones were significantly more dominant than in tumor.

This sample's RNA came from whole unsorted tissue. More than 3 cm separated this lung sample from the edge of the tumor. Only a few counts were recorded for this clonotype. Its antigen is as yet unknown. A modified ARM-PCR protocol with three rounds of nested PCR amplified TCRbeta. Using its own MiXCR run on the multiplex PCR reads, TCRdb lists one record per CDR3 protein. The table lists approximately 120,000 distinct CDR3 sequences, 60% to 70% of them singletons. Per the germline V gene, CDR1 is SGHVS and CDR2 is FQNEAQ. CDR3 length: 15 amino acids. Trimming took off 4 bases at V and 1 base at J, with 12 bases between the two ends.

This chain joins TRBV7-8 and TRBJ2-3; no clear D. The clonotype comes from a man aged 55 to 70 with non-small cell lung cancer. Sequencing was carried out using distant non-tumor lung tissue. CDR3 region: CASSSGLGRTDTQYF. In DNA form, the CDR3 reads TGTGCCAGCAGCTCCGGCCTGGGCCGCACAGATACGCAGTATTTT.